This T cell receptor (beta chain) was sequenced during a study of T cell responses to AZD1222 COVID-19 vaccine. Study-wide results and caveats: It was only after the peak T cell response that any repertoires were sampled. With dominance at 160-218 and 743-854, vaccine-associated CD4 TCRs spanned spike. Donors were mostly white British, more females; clonal diversity possibly underestimated.

Germline assignment: CDR1 KGHDR and CDR2 SFDVKD. The CDR3 has 18 residues. Trimming cost V 1 base and J 2 bases; bases outside gene matches: 8. Concerning this clone itself: Its cognate antigen is unknown.

Second-dose groups at about 4 or about 12 weeks were pooled. Clones were sequenced by immunoSEQ multiplex PCR, and TCRdb holds only the in-frame ones, with some missing. The sample has 85,000 to 120,000 clones, roughly 87% seen once. This chain uses TRBV24-1 with TRBJ2-3; 10 nucleotides line up with TRBD2. This TCR came from an adult who received the AZD1222 COVID-19 vaccine. Source: peripheral blood, taken 28 days after the second AZD1222 dose. The CDR3 DNA sequence: TGTGCCACCAGTGATTTACCTCTAGCGGGGGCCCTCACAGATACGCAGTATTTT. Its protein product is CATSDLPLAGALTDTQYF.